This T cell receptor beta chain came from a study of cytomegalovirus exposure and HLA in healthy donors. Whole-study results and caveats: Later findings reportedly placed an Asian-associated ancestry cluster below the roughly 730-donor mean for N-insertions. Through in vitro validation, a few CMV-associated chains were shown to be specific for CMV antigens. Some V segments (TRBV6-2 and TRBV6-3 among them) were excluded as indistinguishable. Analyses of presence and absence presupposed an approximately uniform sequencing depth across donors.

This clone was seen only a few times. Its cognate antigen is unknown. Vbeta (60) and Jbeta (13) primers were used in the PCR. TCRdb keeps only in-frame clones here, not all; method: immunoSEQ multiplex PCR. Here the sample spans around 140,000 clones, almost 85% being singletons. With 5 bases clipped from V and 6 bases from J, the junction kept 10 bases outside the gene matches. The CDR3 runs to 15 residues. CDR1 is SGHDT and CDR2 is YYEEEE in the germline V gene. J is TRBJ2-1 and V is TRBV5-6; 8 bases fit TRBD1. The origin of this receptor is a woman in her sixties in good health and CMV-seropositive. Input material: PBMCs. The CDR3 protein is CASSRRQGSFNEQFF. DNA for the CDR3: TGTGCCAGCAGTCGGAGACAGGGGAGTTTCAATGAGCAGTTCTTC.